These T cell receptor beta chains were read from a single sample in a study of T cell clusters in autoimmune cytopenias. TCRdb reprocessed the multiplex PCR reads and reports one entry per CDR3 protein, with no DNA. Its clone listing holds over 1,500 distinct CDR3 sequences. Sequencing was performed on peripheral blood. These receptor sequences come from a human donor with an autoimmune cytopenia or autoimmune hepatitis (not recorded which). CDR3s include the opening cysteine and the closing phenylalanine or tryptophan. Clone size is not always given. Where it is, it says once, few, many or a class for expanded clones.

TRBV6-5	medium-sized	TRBJ2-7	15	CASSYSGWGLREQYF
TRBV20-1	.	TRBJ1-4	16	CSAKGAGSSTNEKLFF
TRBV27	medium-sized	TRBJ1-5	15	CASRQGAWSNQPQHF
TRBV5-1	.	TRBJ2-7	15	CASSPTSGRAVEQYF
TRBV6-2/TRBV6-3	medium-sized	TRBJ2-7	14	CASSSQGSRYEQYF
TRBV27	large	TRBJ2-7	13	CASSSRGLYEQYF
TRBV19	medium-sized	TRBJ1-3	17	CASSSGTGSNLGNTIYF
TRBV5-1	.	TRBJ2-5	11	CASTSAETQYF
TRBV11-2	.	TRBJ1-1	15	CASSLGYGGQTEAFF
TRBV19	medium-sized	TRBJ2-2	15	CATSIDRVGTGELFF
TRBV29-1	large	TRBJ1-2	16	CSVETPDRAAVYGYTF
TRBV5-1	.	TRBJ1-3	15	CASSLAQEPGNTIYF
TRBV19	medium-sized	TRBJ1-5	14	CASGDRKSNQPQHF
TRBV12-3/TRBV12-4	medium-sized	TRBJ2-2	14	CASSSGFKTGELFF
TRBV27	.	TRBJ2-2	14	CASSLTPNTGELFF
TRBV19	medium-sized	TRBJ1-3	14	CASSRRGSGNTIYF
TRBV7-2	.	TRBJ2-4	18	CASSSRLVSGGVKNIQYF
TRBV20-1	.	TRBJ2-3	16	CSARDPDRRGTDTQYF
TRBV5-5	.	TRBJ1-5	15	CASSRDGGINQLQHF
TRBV5-6	medium-sized	TRBJ1-5	16	CASSTQGRGSNQPQHF
TRBV7-2	.	TRBJ2-1	14	CASSYDGTYNEQFF
TRBV18	large	TRBJ2-7	13	CASSPLSGVEQYF
TRBV27	medium-sized	TRBJ1-6	14	CASSSAGSKAPLHF
TRBV11-1	medium-sized	TRBJ2-2	15	CASSRWQGNTGELFF
TRBV12-3/TRBV12-4	large	TRBJ1-6	15	CASSRDRAVGSPLHF
TRBV19	medium-sized	TRBJ2-1	14	CASSFGEQYNEQFF
TRBV29-1	large	TRBJ2-7	15	CSVPKAGKSSYEQYF
TRBV27	medium-sized	TRBJ2-7	14	CASSLSSRSYEQYF
TRBV6-1	medium-sized	TRBJ1-2	13	CAASGSQAGGYTF
TRBV20-1	medium-sized	TRBJ2-2	12	CSAIFGAGELFF
TRBV20-1	.	TRBJ2-5	14	CSARLSRSPETQYF
TRBV4-2	medium-sized	TRBJ2-7	15	CASSQGNSDTYEQYF
TRBV24-1	medium-sized	TRBJ2-7	17	CATSDSRAGPYIHEQYF
TRBV19	.	TRBJ1-2	17	CASSISGQGNFASGYTF
TRBV29-1	medium-sized	TRBJ1-1	17	CSVLGSKARGPGAEAFF
TRBV29-1	medium-sized	TRBJ2-7	13	CSVVGGSSYEQYF
TRBV20-1	.	TRBJ2-7	13	CSARDLSRYEQYF
TRBV19	medium-sized	TRBJ2-3	12	CASSSFGDTQYF
TRBV15	.	TRBJ2-1	15	CATSREAGVHNEQFF
TRBV10-3	medium-sized	TRBJ2-7	13	CAIRRTDSYEQYF
TRBV7-2	medium-sized	TRBJ1-2	16	CASSATFGFRAYGYTF
TRBV4-2	.	TRBJ1-2	18	CASSQVPGYGGGNDNYTF
TRBV6-5	large	TRBJ2-3	15	CASSYSIGSPDTQYF